The T cell receptor (beta chain) under discussion was sequenced for a study of T cells in Graves' hyperthyroidism and ophthalmopathy. Amplification yielded TCR beta CDR3 regions, with RNA transcripts as the source. HTBI primers were employed in a first-round RT-PCR of the TCR CDR3. TCRdb re-derived calls from the multiplex PCR reads in MiXCR, one entry per CDR3 protein. Counted here are some 690,000 distinct CDR3 sequences, around 16% occurring once; the ten biggest clones make up about 14%. The CDR3 spans 14 residues. Trimming removed 7 bases at V and 0 bases at J, with 13 bases between. Per the germline V gene, CDR1 is SGHAT and CDR2 is FQNNGV. This clonotype occurred many times.

The clonotype was recovered from a man aged 50 to 60 with Graves' hyperthyroidism. The rearrangement uses TRBV11-2 and TRBJ2-7, with a possible D match to TRBD1 (7 bases). The sample was blood. CDR3 amino acids: CASNYQGGSYEQYF. As DNA, the CDR3 is TGTGCCAGCAACTATCAGGGGGGCTCCTACGAGCAGTACTTC.